This T cell receptor (beta chain) was sequenced in a study of OX40 agonist ivuxolimab in advanced cancers. Study background: Partial responses were achieved by three patients: one hepatocellular carcinoma, two cutaneous melanoma.

Study-level findings and limits: In the 0.1 to 3.0 mg/kg range, CD4+ and CD8+ blood T cells had expanded clonally by week 6.

About this clone itself: Its matching antigen is unknown.

Samples of blood were obtained at baseline, on cycle 4 day 1, and on cycle 7 day 1. Between the trimmed V and J ends, which lost 1 base and 3 bases, there was a span of 7 bases. CDR3 length: 13 amino acids. CDR1 is LNHNV and CDR2 is YYDKDF in the germline V gene (reference sequence). The repertoire was sequenced with immunoSEQ multiplex PCR; TCRdb's copy has only in-frame clones and lacks some. The sample yields tens of thousands of clones, 88% seen once. The rearrangement uses TRBV15 and TRBJ2-7, with no clear D. The sequence was collected from an adult with an advanced solid tumor such as melanoma, head and neck, liver or kidney cancer. The material sequenced was CD4+ or CD8+ T cells sorted from blood, taken in a trial of the OX40 agonist ivuxolimab. CDR3 protein: CATSRGTYYEQYF. The DNA of the CDR3 is TGTGCCACCAGCAGAGGAACGTACTACGAGCAGTACTTC.